This T cell receptor beta chain came from a study of control samples from healthy donors and cancer patients. This table comes from immunoSEQ multiplex PCR, and its TCRdb copy is limited to in-frame clones, with some not included. The table shows around 110,000 clones, with 80% to 90% occurring only once. Trimming left V 0 bases short and J 0 bases short, with 8 bases between. Germline CDR1 and CDR2: SGDLS and YYNGEE. The CDR3 loop spans 15 amino acids. Sequences were obtained from PBMCs. The chain combines TRBV9 with TRBJ2-3, with D hard to call. The source is a woman in her fifties or sixties with colorectal cancer. The CDR3 DNA sequence: TGTGCCAGCAGCGTAGAGGGAACAAGCACAGATACGCAGTATTTT. This sequence encodes CASSVEGTSTDTQYF.